One and the same sample provided the 23 T cell receptor beta chains below, sequenced in a study of shared clonotypes between healthy human individuals. The naive CD8 population came from CD45RO-negative cells selected for CCR7, without terminally differentiated effector memory CD45RA+ cells. Produced via immunoSEQ multiplex PCR; TCRdb's table is partial and in-frame only. This table has over 2,000,000 clones, around 95% appearing once. Material: naive CD8+ T cells from PBMCs. These TCRs come from a man in his late teens or twenties in good health. Some clones in this sample may be carry-over from other donors' samples.

The chain couples TRBV7-9 to TRBJ1-2, with TRBD1 as a possible D gene (5 bases). Germline loops: CDR1 SEHNR, CDR2 FQNEAQ (reference sequence). There are 16 residues in the CDR3. V was clipped by 2 bases and J by 6 bases, with 19 bases between them. CDR3 in amino acids: CASSLSFVRGNNGYTF. The CDR3 DNA reads as TGTGCCAGCAGCTTATCCTTCGTGAGGGGAAACAATGGCTACACCTTC.

The chain has TRBV2 and TRBJ1-2; 10 bases align to TRBD1. The CDR3 runs 14 residues. Germline CDR1 and CDR2: SNHLY and FYNNEI. V shed 3 bases, J shed 4 bases, and the junction held 2 bases outside the gene matches. CDR3 amino acids: CASSEGQGSYGYTF. The CDR3 DNA reads TGTGCCAGCAGTGAGGGACAGGGGAGCTATGGCTACACCTTC.

The chain has TRBV10-3 and TRBJ2-7, with 7 bases aligning to TRBD1. V was clipped by 4 bases and J by 3 bases; unmatched bases: 3. Germline CDR1 reads ENHRY; CDR2 reads SYGVKD. CDR3 length: 13 amino acids. DNA for the CDR3: TGTGCCATCAGTGGGGACAGCCGCTACGAGCAGTACTTC. This sequence encodes CAISGDSRYEQYF.

Points on this clone: The sample holds other DNA sequences that translate to the same CDR3. V gene TRBV28 combines with J gene TRBJ2-1; 12 bases line up with TRBD2. CDR3 length: 15 residues. The germline V gene encodes CDR1 MDHEN and CDR2 SYDVKM. V was clipped by 2 bases and J by 6 bases; unmatched bases: 2. The CDR3 is CASSLLAGGPNEQFF. CDR3 bases: TGTGCCAGCAGTTTACTAGCGGGAGGGCCCAATGAGCAGTTCTTC.

V gene TRBV18 combines with J gene TRBJ1-2; 7 bases agree with TRBD1. V lost 0 bases to trimming and J lost 5 bases; unmatched junction nucleotides: 9. CDR1 and CDR2 from the germline V gene are KGHSH and LQKENI. This CDR3 spans 16 amino acids. In DNA form, the CDR3 reads TGTGCCAGCTCACCACCCGACAGGGTGGGATTTTATGGCTACACCTTC. Translated, it gives CASSPPDRVGFYGYTF.

This chain links TRBV7-9 with TRBJ1-2; D uncertain. Trimming shortened V by 5 bases and J by 4 bases, and 14 bases separated the two germline ends. CDR1 and CDR2 from the germline V gene are SEHNR and FQNEAQ (reference sequence). The CDR3 loop spans 14 amino acids. CDR3 protein: CASSNDGNLYGYTF. CDR3 DNA sequence: TGTGCCAGCAGCAACGACGGTAACCTCTATGGCTACACCTTC. Complete variable domain (other parts from reference TRBV7-9 and TRBJ1-2): DTGVSQNPRHKITKRGQNVTFRCDPISEHNRLYWYRQTLGQGPEFLTYFQNEAQLEKSRLLSDRFSAERPKGSFSTLEIQRTEQGDSAMYLCASSNDGNLYGYTFGSGTRLTVV.

The J gene is TRBJ2-1, the V gene TRBV18; the match to TRBD1 covers 11 bases. Trimming cost V 0 bases and J 6 bases; bases outside gene matches: 4. Germline V gene sequence: CDR1 KGHSH, CDR2 LQKENI. The CDR3 is made up of 16 amino acids. The CDR3 sequence: CASSPPGQGVRNEQFF. CDR3 DNA: TGTGCCAGCTCACCACCGGGACAGGGGGTACGCAATGAGCAGTTCTTC. Combining the CDR3 with reference TRBV18 and TRBJ2-1 gives the whole variable domain NAGVMQNPRHLVRRRGQEARLRCSPMKGHSHVYWYRQLPEEGLKFMVYLQKENIIDESGMPKERFSAEFPKEGPSILRIQQVVRGDSAAYFCASSPPGQGVRNEQFFGPGTRLTVL.

The chain recombines TRBV11-2 with TRBJ2-7, with 8 bases fitting TRBD2. The CDR3 loop spans 17 amino acids. J gave up 3 bases and V 1 base, and 11 bases lay outside the gene matches. Germline values: CDR1 SGHAT, CDR2 FQNNGV. The CDR3 reads CASSLGELAGLIYEQYF. CDR3 nucleotides: TGTGCCAGCAGCTTAGGCGAATTAGCGGGACTCATCTACGAGCAGTACTTC.

This chain links TRBV4-1 with TRBJ2-2; TRBD2 matches at 8 bases. Germline CDR1 and CDR2: MGHRA and YSYEKL. V lost 1 base, J lost 6 bases, and 7 bases stayed unmatched. The CDR3 runs to 16 residues. In nucleotides, the CDR3 is TGCGCCAGCAGCCAAGTCCGCCGGGAGGGGCCCGGGGAGCTGTTTTTT. It codes for CASSQVRREGPGELFF.

V and J are TRBV29-1 and TRBJ2-2, with 10 bases that match TRBD1. Looked up from germline, CDR1 is SQVTM and CDR2 is ANQGSEA. V lost 6 bases, J lost 4 bases, and 8 bases stayed unmatched. The CDR3 covers 15 residues. Written as DNA, the CDR3 is TGCAGCGTCCTAGGGGACAGGGGAGTCACCGGGGAGCTGTTTTTT. This translates into CSVLGDRGVTGELFF.

The chain recombines TRBV4-3 with TRBJ2-1, with 12 bases fitting TRBD2. V shed 1 base and J 4 bases; nucleotides not matched to a gene: 8. Germline V gene sequence: CDR1 LGHNA, CDR2 YSLEER. This CDR3 contains 18 residues. CDR3 DNA sequence: TGCGCCAGCAGCCAAGGACTAGCGGGAGACCGATCGTACAATGAGCAGTTCTTC. Its translation is CASSQGLAGDRSYNEQFF.

This chain uses TRBV2 with TRBJ2-7; D not resolved. Germline V CDR1 and CDR2: SNHLY, FYNNEI. CDR3 length equals 13 residues. The ends were cut back, 4 bases at V and 4 bases at J, with 11 bases in the middle. The CDR3 protein is CASSGRSQYEQYF. The DNA of the CDR3 is TGTGCCAGCAGTGGACGGTCCCAATACGAGCAGTACTTC.

CDR3 DNA: TGTGCCAGCAGCTTTGACAGGGGCACAGATACGCAGTATTTT. Translating it yields CASSFDRGTDTQYF. The rearrangement joins TRBV7-8 to TRBJ2-3, with 7 bases aligning to TRBD1. The CDR3 length is 14 residues. CDR1 is SGHVS, CDR2 FQNEAQ, per germline. The V gene end was trimmed by 3 bases and the J gene end by 1 base; junction bases not matched to a gene: 1.

This chain joins TRBV29-1 and TRBJ1-5; D gene unclear. Per germline, CDR1 SQVTM and CDR2 ANQGSEA. The CDR3 has 14 amino acids. V lost 4 bases to trimming and J lost 3 bases, with 13 bases between them. The CDR3 here is CSVVGDGINQPQHF. The CDR3 DNA follows: TGCAGCGTTGTGGGCGACGGTATCAATCAGCCCCAGCATTTT.

The J gene is TRBJ2-1, the V gene TRBV5-1; no clear D gene. Germline lookup yields CDR1 SGHRS and CDR2 YFSETQ. Trimming removed 6 bases at V and 6 bases at J, with 7 bases between. CDR3 size: 11 residues. The CDR3 sequence: CASTSRNEQFF. The CDR3 bases are TGCGCCAGCACCTCGCGCAATGAGCAGTTCTTC.

The gene calls are TRBV18 and TRBJ2-2; D may be TRBD2 (6 bases). V shed 3 bases and J shed 3 bases, with 14 bases lying between them. CDR1 is KGHSH and CDR2 is LQKENI in the germline V gene. The CDR3 is 16 amino acids. The CDR3 protein is CASSPKGRDYTGELFF. In DNA form, the CDR3 reads TGTGCCAGCTCACCCAAGGGACGGGACTACACCGGGGAGCTGTTTTTT.

The chain recombines TRBV7-9 with TRBJ1-4; D is possibly TRBD1 (6 bases). The CDR3 totals 17 residues. The V gene lost 1 base and the J gene lost 7 bases, with 19 bases spanning the gap. The germline gives CDR1 SEHNR, CDR2 FQNEAQ (reference sequence). CDR3 sequence (DNA): TGTGCCAGCAGCTTAGTCTTGCGGGGGGCCCCGTTTGAAAAACTGTTTTTT. Translating it yields CASSLVLRGAPFEKLFF.

The rearrangement joins TRBV4-2 to TRBJ2-3, with D perhaps being TRBD1 or TRBD2 (6 bases each). Germline V lookup: CDR1 LGHNA, CDR2 YNFKEQ. V was cut by 0 bases and J by 0 bases, with 13 bases left in between. The CDR3 loop spans 17 amino acids. The CDR3 bases are TGTGCCAGCAGCCAAGAGGGGGGACAACCCAGCACAGATACGCAGTATTTT. It codes for CASSQEGGQPSTDTQYF.

This clone appeared once. V gene TRBV27 combines with J gene TRBJ1-2; the D gene is possibly TRBD1 (6 bases). The germline gives CDR1 MNHEY, CDR2 SMNVEV (reference sequence). The CDR3 is made up of 15 amino acids. Deletions cut 1 base from V and 1 base from J, with 10 bases between. The CDR3 sequence is CASSLLGTINYGYTF. As DNA, the CDR3 is TGTGCCAGCAGTTTATTAGGGACAATTAACTATGGCTACACCTTC.

The chain links TRBV5-1 to TRBJ1-4; 9 bases are shared with TRBD1. The germline V gene encodes CDR1 SGHRS and CDR2 YFSETQ. V shed 2 bases, J shed 8 bases, and the junction held 13 bases outside the gene matches. CDR3 length equals 17 residues. This CDR3 reads CASSLIPTQGAWEKLFF. The CDR3 nucleotides are TGCGCCAGCAGCTTAATTCCCACACAGGGGGCTTGGGAAAAACTGTTTTTT.

The V call is TRBV7-3, the J call TRBJ2-1; 10 bases agree with TRBD2. Germline assignment: CDR1 SGHTA and CDR2 FQGTGA. Trimming took 5 bases from V and 2 from J; bases not matched to a gene: 3. The CDR3 totals 15 residues. The CDR3 DNA is TGTGCCAGCAGCCCGGGACTAGCGCCCTACAATGAGCAGTTCTTC. Translation: CASSPGLAPYNEQFF.

The gene calls are TRBV5-1 and TRBJ2-1; 10 bases are a match to TRBD2. V lost 2 bases to trimming and J lost 2 bases; unmatched junction nucleotides: 1. Germline V gene lookup returns CDR1 SGHRS and CDR2 YFSETQ. This CDR3 contains 15 residues. In DNA, the CDR3 is TGCGCCAGCAGCTTTAGCGGGAGGCCCTACAATGAGCAGTTCTTC. This encodes CASSFSGRPYNEQFF. The full variable domain, its missing parts supplied by reference TRBV5-1 and TRBJ2-1, is KAGVTQTPRYLIKTRGQQVTLSCSPISGHRSVSWYQQTPGQGLQFLFEYFSETQRNKGNFPGRFSGRQFSNSRSEMNVSTLELGDSALYLCASSFSGRPYNEQFFGPGTRLTVL.

The chain couples TRBV19 to TRBJ2-7; D is possibly TRBD1 (6 bases). The V gene's germline CDR1 is LNHDA and CDR2 SQIVND (reference sequence). V was trimmed by 4 bases and J by 5 bases, leaving 15 bases between them. The CDR3 has 14 residues. DNA for the CDR3: TGTGCCAGTAGTACCATCTCGACAGGCCACGAGCAGTACTTC. It specifies CASSTISTGHEQYF.